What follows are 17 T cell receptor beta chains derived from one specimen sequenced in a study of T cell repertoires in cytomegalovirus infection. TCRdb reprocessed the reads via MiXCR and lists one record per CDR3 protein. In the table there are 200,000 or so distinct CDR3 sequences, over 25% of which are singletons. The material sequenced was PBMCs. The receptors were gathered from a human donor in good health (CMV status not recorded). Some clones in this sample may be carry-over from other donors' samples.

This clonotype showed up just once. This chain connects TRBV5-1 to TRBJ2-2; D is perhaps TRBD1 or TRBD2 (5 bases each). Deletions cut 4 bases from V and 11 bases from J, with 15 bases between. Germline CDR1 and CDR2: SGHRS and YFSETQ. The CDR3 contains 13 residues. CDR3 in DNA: TGCGCCAGCAGCCCCCGAGGGGTGCCCGAGCTGTTTTTT. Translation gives CASSPRGVPELFF.

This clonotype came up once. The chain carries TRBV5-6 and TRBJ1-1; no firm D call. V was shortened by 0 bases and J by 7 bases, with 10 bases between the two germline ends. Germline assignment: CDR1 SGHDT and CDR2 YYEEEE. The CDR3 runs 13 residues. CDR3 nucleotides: TGTGCCAGCAGCTTGGGGGCGGGCGATGAAGCTTTCTTT. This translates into CASSLGAGDEAFF.

The CDR3 region is CAWSLTYEQYF. The CDR3 DNA reads as TGTGCCTGGAGTCTAACCTACGAGCAGTACTTC. The chain recombines TRBV30 with TRBJ2-7; the D is unclear. V was shortened by 2 bases and J by 2 bases, with 4 bases between the two germline ends. The germline V gene has CDR1 GTSNPN and CDR2 SVGIG (reference sequence). This CDR3 spans 11 amino acids. The full variable domain, in which reference TRBV30 and TRBJ2-7 provide the parts outside the CDR3, is SQTIHQWPATLVQPVGSPLSLECTVEGTSNPNLYWYRQAAGRGLQLLFYSVGIGQISSEVPQNLSASRPQDRQFILSSKKLLLSDSGFYLCAWSLTYEQYFGPGTRLTVT.

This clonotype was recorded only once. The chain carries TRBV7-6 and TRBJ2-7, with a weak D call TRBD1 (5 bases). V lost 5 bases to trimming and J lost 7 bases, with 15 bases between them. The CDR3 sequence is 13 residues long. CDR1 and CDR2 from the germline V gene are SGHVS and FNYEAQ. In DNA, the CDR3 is TGTGCCAGCAGCATCGGGCCGAAGGGGGAGCAGTACTTC. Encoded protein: CASSIGPKGEQYF.

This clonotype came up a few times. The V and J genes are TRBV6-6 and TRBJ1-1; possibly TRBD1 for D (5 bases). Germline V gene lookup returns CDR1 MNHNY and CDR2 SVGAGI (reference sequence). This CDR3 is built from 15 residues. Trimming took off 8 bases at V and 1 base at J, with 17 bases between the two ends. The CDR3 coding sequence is TGTGCCAGCCGACTCGACGGGGGAACGAACACTGAAGCTTTCTTT. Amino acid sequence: CASRLDGGTNTEAFF.

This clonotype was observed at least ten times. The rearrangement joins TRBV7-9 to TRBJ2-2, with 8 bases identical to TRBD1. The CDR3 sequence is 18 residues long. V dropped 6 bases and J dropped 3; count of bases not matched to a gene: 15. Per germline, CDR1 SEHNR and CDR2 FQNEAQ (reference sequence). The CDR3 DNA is TGTGCCAGCAGGCAGGGGGCGCGATGGAACCGGGACACCGGGGAGCTGTTTTTT. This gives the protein CASRQGARWNRDTGELFF.

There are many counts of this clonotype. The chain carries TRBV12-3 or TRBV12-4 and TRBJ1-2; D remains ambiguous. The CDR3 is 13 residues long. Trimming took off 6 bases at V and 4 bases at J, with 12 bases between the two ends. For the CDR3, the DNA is TGTGCCAGCAGCTTAAGACAATCCTATGGCTACACCTTC. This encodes CASSLRQSYGYTF.

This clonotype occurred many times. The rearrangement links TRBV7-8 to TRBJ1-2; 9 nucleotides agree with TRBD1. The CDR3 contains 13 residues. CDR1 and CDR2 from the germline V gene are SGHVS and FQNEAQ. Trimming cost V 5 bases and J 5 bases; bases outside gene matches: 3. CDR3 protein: CASSADRGYGYTF. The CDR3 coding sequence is TGTGCCAGCAGCGCCGACAGGGGGTATGGCTACACCTTC.

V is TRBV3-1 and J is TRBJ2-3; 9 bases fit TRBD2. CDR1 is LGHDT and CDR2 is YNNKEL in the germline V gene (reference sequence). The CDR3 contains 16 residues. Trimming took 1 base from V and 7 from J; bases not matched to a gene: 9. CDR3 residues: CASSQGVAGGRHTQYF. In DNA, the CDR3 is TGTGCCAGCAGCCAAGGCGTGGCGGGGGGGCGGCATACGCAGTATTTT.

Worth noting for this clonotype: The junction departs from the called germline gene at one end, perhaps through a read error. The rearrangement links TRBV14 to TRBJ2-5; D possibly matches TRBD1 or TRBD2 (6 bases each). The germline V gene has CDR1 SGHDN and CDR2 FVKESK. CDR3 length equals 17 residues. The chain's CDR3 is CASSLNQGRIFQETQHF. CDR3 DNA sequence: TGTGCCAGCAGCTTAAACCAGGGGAGGATTTTCCAAGAGACCCAGCACTTC.

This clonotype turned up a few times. This chain's CDR3 is CASRSRGRGRAEAFF. The CDR3, as DNA: TGTGCCAGCAGAAGCCGTGGCAGGGGGCGGGCTGAAGCTTTCTTT. The rearrangement uses TRBV6-1 and TRBJ1-1; 8 bases match TRBD1. CDR3 size: 15 residues. V shed 6 bases, J shed 6 bases, and the junction held 12 bases outside the gene matches. Germline CDR1 and CDR2: MNHNS and SASEGT.

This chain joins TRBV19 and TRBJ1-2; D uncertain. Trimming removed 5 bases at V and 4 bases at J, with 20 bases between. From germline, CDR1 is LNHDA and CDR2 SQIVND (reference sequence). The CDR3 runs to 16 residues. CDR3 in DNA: TGTGCCAGTAGTTCCTCCGGTGACCCCGGAGTCTATGGCTACACCTTC. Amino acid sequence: CASSSSGDPGVYGYTF.

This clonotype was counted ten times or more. The CDR3 here is CASSLSRGGQDQPQHF. The CDR3 DNA follows: TGTGCCAGCAGTCTTAGCCGGGGGGGGCAGGATCAGCCCCAGCATTTT. The chain uses TRBV6-1 and TRBJ1-5, with a tentative D call TRBD1 (6 bases). The ends were cut back, 5 bases at V and 5 bases at J, with 19 bases in the middle. This CDR3 comprises 16 residues. Per germline, CDR1 MNHNS and CDR2 SASEGT.

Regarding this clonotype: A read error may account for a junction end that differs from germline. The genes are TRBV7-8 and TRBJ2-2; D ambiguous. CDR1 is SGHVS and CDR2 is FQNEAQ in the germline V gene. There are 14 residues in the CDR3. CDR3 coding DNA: TGTGCCAGAAGCTTAAGTTTACGTTCCGGGGAGCTGTTTTTT. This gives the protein CARSLSLRSGELFF.

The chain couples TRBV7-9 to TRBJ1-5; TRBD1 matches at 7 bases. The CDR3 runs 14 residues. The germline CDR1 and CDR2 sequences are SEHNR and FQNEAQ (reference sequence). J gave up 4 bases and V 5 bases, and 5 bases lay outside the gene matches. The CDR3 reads CASSPGTANQPQHF. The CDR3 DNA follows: TGTGCCAGCAGCCCCGGGACAGCTAATCAGCCCCAGCATTTT. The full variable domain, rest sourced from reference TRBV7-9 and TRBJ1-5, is DTGVSQNPRHKITKRGQNVTFRCDPISEHNRLYWYRQTLGQGPEFLTYFQNEAQLEKSRLLSDRFSAERPKGSFSTLEIQRTEQGDSAMYLCASSPGTANQPQHFGDGTRLSIL.

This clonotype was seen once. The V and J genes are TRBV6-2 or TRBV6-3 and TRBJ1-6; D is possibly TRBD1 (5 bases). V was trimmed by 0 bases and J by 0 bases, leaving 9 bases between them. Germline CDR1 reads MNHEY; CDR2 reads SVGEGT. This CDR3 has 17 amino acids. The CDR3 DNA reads TGTGCCAGCAGTTACTCGACCGGGGGCTCCTATAATTCACCCCTCCACTTT. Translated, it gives CASSYSTGGSYNSPLHF.

The CDR3 sequence is CAIENGRGRDEQYF. The CDR3 nucleotides are TGTGCCATCGAGAACGGAAGAGGAAGGGACGAGCAGTACTTC. The chain couples TRBV10-3 to TRBJ2-7; D not resolved. Between the trimmed V and J ends, which lost 8 bases and 5 bases, there was a span of 19 bases. From germline, CDR1 is ENHRY and CDR2 SYGVKD. There are 14 residues in the CDR3.